Presented here are 14 T cell receptor beta chains from one specimen sequenced in a study of blood T cell repertoires in COVID-19. Method: immunoSEQ multiplex PCR; TCRdb's copy keeps in-frame clones and lacks some. The top ten clones hold around 0.93% of a sample with 300,000 to 350,000 clones, almost 90% of them seen once. The sequenced material came from peripheral blood. Receptors originate from a woman aged 40 to 49 with COVID-19, enrolled during active disease.

The chain is built from TRBV6-2 or TRBV6-3 and TRBJ1-4; D gene unclear. V was trimmed by 5 bases and J by 6 bases, leaving 16 bases between them. Germline V CDR1 and CDR2: MNHEY, SVGEGT. The CDR3 extends over 15 amino acids. For the CDR3, the DNA is TGTGCCAGCAGTCCGGACGGGAGGAAGGATGAAAAACTGTTTTTT. It is translated as CASSPDGRKDEKLFF.

This rearrangement joins TRBV28 to TRBJ1-2, with D possibly being TRBD1 (6 bases). Deletions cut 6 bases from V and 5 bases from J, with 10 bases between. Germline CDR1 reads MDHEN; CDR2 reads SYDVKM. CDR3 length: 12 residues. CDR3 in amino acids: CASSPGDYGYTF. CDR3 nucleotide sequence: TGTGCCAGCAGCCCAGGGGATTATGGCTACACCTTC.

The gene calls are TRBV4-2 and TRBJ1-3, with no clear D. V lost 0 bases to trimming and J lost 4 bases, with 10 bases between them. The CDR3 sequence is 15 residues long. Germline V gene data show CDR1 as LGHNA and CDR2 as YNFKEQ. Here the CDR3 DNA reads TGTGCCAGCAGCCAAGATCTAAGTCGGGGAAACACCATATATTTT. The encoded protein is CASSQDLSRGNTIYF.

The CDR3 sequence is CASSLGTGARGGYTF. CDR3 DNA sequence: TGTGCCAGCAGTTTAGGGACAGGGGCTCGGGGAGGCTACACCTTC. The genes are TRBV28 and TRBJ1-2; the match to TRBD1 covers 10 bases. The germline V gene has CDR1 MDHEN and CDR2 SYDVKM. The CDR3 is made up of 15 amino acids. V lost 2 bases to trimming and J lost 8 bases; unmatched junction nucleotides: 8.

The chain couples TRBV19 to TRBJ2-7, with 8 bases lining up with TRBD2. V lost 7 bases to trimming and J lost 6 bases; unmatched junction nucleotides: 14. Germline V CDR1 and CDR2: LNHDA, SQIVND (reference sequence). This CDR3 has 15 residues. The CDR3 nucleotides are TGTGCCAGTACCGACCGGCCGGGGGGGGCCGGCGAGCAGTACTTC. The encoded protein is CASTDRPGGAGEQYF.

The V and J genes are TRBV28 and TRBJ1-5, with TRBD1 matching 7 bases. The length of the CDR3 is 17 residues. Unmatched junction bases numbered 13, after V lost 4 bases and J lost 4 bases. The germline gives CDR1 MDHEN, CDR2 SYDVKM. DNA for the CDR3: TGTGCCAGCAGTTCATCCGGGACTCCCAGGGGGAATCAGCCCCAGCATTTT. This gives the protein CASSSSGTPRGNQPQHF. Combining the CDR3 with reference TRBV28 and TRBJ1-5 gives the whole variable domain DVKVTQSSRYLVKRTGEKVFLECVQDMDHENMFWYRQDPGLGLRLIYFSYDVKMKEKGDIPEGYSVSREKKERFSLILESASTNQTSMYLCASSSSGTPRGNQPQHFGDGTRLSIL.

This chain uses TRBV7-3 with TRBJ2-5; D possibly corresponds to TRBD1 (6 bases). Trimming shortened V by 5 bases and J by 3 bases, and 13 bases separated the two germline ends. The length of the CDR3 is 14 residues. Germline V lookup: CDR1 SGHTA, CDR2 FQGTGA. Here the CDR3 reads CASSVSRGKETQYF. CDR3 coding DNA: TGTGCCAGCAGCGTCAGCAGGGGAAAAGAGACCCAGTACTTC.

This sequence joins TRBV5-4 and TRBJ2-7; 8 bases are shared with TRBD2. V was pared by 1 base and J by 6 bases, with 9 bases of the junction left unmatched. CDR3 length: 15 residues. Germline CDR1 and CDR2: SGHNT and YYREEE (reference sequence). The CDR3 reads CASSLSSGGFGEQYF. The CDR3 DNA follows: TGTGCCAGCAGCTTGTCCTCGGGAGGGTTCGGCGAGCAGTACTTC.

The V gene is TRBV7-2, the J gene TRBJ1-2; D is undetermined. Trimming removed 5 bases from V and 2 bases from J, with 9 bases in between. Per germline, CDR1 SGHTA and CDR2 FQGNSA. The CDR3 has 13 amino acids. The CDR3 reads CASSPLNNYGYTF. The CDR3 DNA sequence: TGTGCCAGCAGCCCTCTAAACAACTATGGCTACACCTTC.

The chain uses TRBV7-9 and TRBJ1-1; a weak D match, TRBD1 (6 bases). Germline V gene sequence: CDR1 SEHNR, CDR2 FQNEAQ (reference sequence). The CDR3 contains 15 residues. V lost 5 bases to trimming and J lost 0 bases, with 13 bases between them. The CDR3 reads CASSGPRGLNTEAFF. CDR3 coding DNA: TGTGCCAGCAGCGGCCCCAGGGGCCTGAACACTGAAGCTTTCTTT.

The rearrangement joins TRBV11-3 to TRBJ2-5; 14 bases agree with TRBD2. Germline assignment: CDR1 SGHNT and CDR2 YENEEA. CDR3 length equals 16 residues. V was clipped by 5 bases and J by 5 bases; unmatched bases: 7. The CDR3 reads CASSPGLAGVGETQYF. The CDR3 DNA is TGTGCCAGCAGCCCGGGACTAGCGGGGGTTGGGGAGACCCAGTACTTC.

This chain connects TRBV3-1 (or the pseudogene TRBV3-2) to TRBJ1-1; D remains ambiguous. CDR1 is LGHDT, CDR2 YNNKEL, per germline (reference sequence). V was shortened by 1 base and J by 2 bases, with 8 bases between the two germline ends. CDR3 length equals 14 residues. The chain's CDR3 is CASSQGTPNTEAFF. The CDR3 DNA sequence: TGTGCCAGCAGCCAAGGGACTCCCAACACTGAAGCTTTCTTT.

V is TRBV4-2 and J is TRBJ1-6; TRBD1 matches at 7 bases. V shed 6 bases, J shed 6 bases, and the junction held 5 bases outside the gene matches. Germline V CDR1 and CDR2: LGHNA, YNFKEQ. This CDR3 spans 14 amino acids. The CDR3 coding sequence is TGTGCCAGCAGTATGGGACAGATTAATTCACCCCTCCACTTT. Protein sequence: CASSMGQINSPLHF.

The chain couples TRBV28 to TRBJ1-5; TRBD1 is a possible D gene (5 bases). Trimming left V 8 bases short and J 4 bases short, with 21 bases between. The CDR3 contains 16 residues. Germline V gene data show CDR1 as MDHEN and CDR2 as SYDVKM. The DNA of the CDR3 is TGTGCCAGCCCCCCCTCCGGGACTTCGGCTAATCAGCCCCAGCATTTT. Its translation is CASPPSGTSANQPQHF. Filled out from reference TRBV28 and TRBJ1-5, the complete variable domain reads DVKVTQSSRYLVKRTGEKVFLECVQDMDHENMFWYRQDPGLGLRLIYFSYDVKMKEKGDIPEGYSVSREKKERFSLILESASTNQTSMYLCASPPSGTSANQPQHFGDGTRLSIL.